The 25 T cell receptor beta chains below were found in one sample sequenced in a study of OX40 agonist ivuxolimab in advanced cancers. Sequencing used immunoSEQ multiplex PCR; TCRdb keeps in-frame clones, though not all of them. The sample carries tens of thousands of clones, about 90% recorded once. This material consisted of CD4+ or CD8+ T cells sorted from blood, taken in a trial of the OX40 agonist ivuxolimab. The source is an adult with an advanced solid tumor such as melanoma, head and neck, liver or kidney cancer.

In DNA, the CDR3 is TGTGCCAGCAACTATGGCTCAAACTACGAGCAGTACTTC. Its translation: CASNYGSNYEQYF. The chain combines TRBV7-2 with TRBJ2-7; D unclear. The CDR3 has 13 residues. Germline V gene data show CDR1 as SGHTA and CDR2 as FQGNSA. V lost 7 bases and J 3 bases, leaving 13 bases between the germline ends.

The V and J genes are TRBV4-3 and TRBJ1-1; D is unresolved. In germline, CDR1 is LGHNA, CDR2 YSLEER. The germline V and J ends were trimmed by 4 bases and 5 bases, with 11 bases remaining between them. The CDR3 covers 13 residues. The CDR3 nucleotides read TGCGCCAGCAGCCCTATCTCGGGGACTGAAGCTTTCTTT. Translating gives CASSPISGTEAFF.

The chain has TRBV4-3 and TRBJ1-3, with 10 nucleotides matching TRBD1. Trimming removed 0 bases from V and 0 bases from J; junction bases left unmatched: 5. The CDR3 consists of 18 residues. CDR1 and CDR2 from the germline V gene are LGHNA and YSLEER. The CDR3 DNA reads as TGCGCCAGCAGCCAAGATCTGGGACAGGGGTTCTCTGGAAACACCATATATTTT. Amino acids: CASSQDLGQGFSGNTIYF.

The chain couples TRBV2 to TRBJ1-1; 9 bases match TRBD1. V was clipped by 5 bases and J by 0 bases; unmatched bases: 4. Germline CDR1 SNHLY, CDR2 FYNNEI. This CDR3 has 15 residues. The CDR3 sequence: CASSYGQGMNTEAFF. CDR3 nucleotide sequence: TGTGCCAGCAGTTATGGACAGGGGATGAACACTGAAGCTTTCTTT.

The chain recombines TRBV7-3 with TRBJ2-1, with TRBD2 identical over 9 bases. The V gene end was trimmed by 5 bases and the J gene end by 4 bases; junction bases not matched to a gene: 9. The CDR3 has 16 residues. CDR1 is SGHTA and CDR2 is FQGTGA in the germline V gene. This chain's CDR3 is CASSPGVAGEYNEQFF. The CDR3 DNA follows: TGTGCCAGCAGCCCCGGGGTAGCGGGAGAGTACAATGAGCAGTTCTTC.

This clone was observed once. J is TRBJ1-3 and V is TRBV5-1; D call uncertain. V lost 3 bases, J lost 1 base, and 8 bases lay in between. This CDR3 comprises 14 residues. CDR1 and CDR2 from the germline V gene are SGHRS and YFSETQ. The chain's CDR3 is CASSSPASGNTIYF. The CDR3 DNA reads TGCGCCAGCAGCTCCCCGGCGTCTGGAAACACCATATATTTT.

The V gene is TRBV19, the J gene TRBJ2-1, with D perhaps TRBD2 (6 bases). CDR1 LNHDA and CDR2 SQIVND come from the germline V gene (reference sequence). CDR3 length: 17 residues. V lost 3 bases to trimming and J lost 10 bases, with 25 bases between them. The CDR3 spells CASSMLPGTEGKGEQFF. The CDR3 region has the DNA TGTGCCAGTAGTATGCTCCCCGGGACTGAGGGTAAGGGGGAGCAGTTCTTC.

The V call is TRBV21-1, the J call TRBJ2-2. TRBV21-1 is listed as a pseudogene. The length of the CDR3 is 15 residues. CDR3 residues: CASSQTLGRTGELFF. DNA for the CDR3: TGTGCCAGCAGCCAAACGTTAGGACGGACCGGGGAGCTGTTTTTT.

V gene TRBV7-9 combines with J gene TRBJ2-3; TRBD2 is a possible D gene (5 bases). CDR3 size: 15 residues. V gave up 1 base and J gave up 2 bases, with 10 bases separating them. The germline CDR1 and CDR2 sequences are SEHNR and FQNEAQ (reference sequence). The CDR3 region is CASSLGEFATDTQYF. The CDR3 nucleotides are TGTGCCAGCAGCTTAGGGGAGTTCGCCACAGATACGCAGTATTTT.

The rearrangement joins TRBV6-4 to TRBJ2-7, with D perhaps TRBD2 (7 bases). In germline, CDR1 is MRHNA, CDR2 SNTAGT. With 1 base removed from V and 1 base from J, the gap between germline ends came to 11 bases. CDR3 size: 15 residues. DNA for the CDR3: TGTGCCAGCAGTGACTTGGAGGGGGGGTCCTACGAGCAGTACTTC. As protein: CASSDLEGGSYEQYF.

The chain carries TRBV28 and TRBJ2-7; tentatively, D is TRBD1 or TRBD2 (5 bases each). The CDR3 consists of 17 residues. V was cut by 5 bases and J by 5 bases, with 25 bases left in between. The V gene's germline CDR1 is MDHEN and CDR2 SYDVKM. As DNA, the CDR3 is TGTGCCAGCAGTCTAGGACCCGGGGTGACAGTCACTAACGAGCAGTACTTC. Its protein is CASSLGPGVTVTNEQYF.

The rearrangement uses TRBV27 and TRBJ2-2, with 9 nucleotides matching TRBD1. With 6 bases clipped from V and 0 bases from J, the junction kept 8 bases outside the gene matches. The CDR3 extends over 17 amino acids. The germline CDR1 and CDR2 sequences are MNHEY and SMNVEV (reference sequence). DNA of the CDR3: TGTGCCAGCAGCTACGGACAGGGGATCCCGAACACCGGGGAGCTGTTTTTT. Translating gives CASSYGQGIPNTGELFF.

This clone was recorded a few times. The CDR3 bases are TGTGCCAGCAGCTTATACGGTATGGATGAGCAGTTCTTC. This gives the protein CASSLYGMDEQFF. The chain uses TRBV7-3 and TRBJ2-1; D remains ambiguous. CDR3 length: 13 residues. The V gene lost 2 bases and the J gene lost 8 bases, with 10 bases spanning the gap. Germline V gene sequence: CDR1 SGHTA, CDR2 FQGTGA.

The chain has TRBV12-5 and TRBJ2-7; 10 bases map to TRBD2. Trimming removed 3 bases from V and 1 base from J; junction bases left unmatched: 12. The germline V gene encodes CDR1 LGHNT and CDR2 FRNRAP. The CDR3 has 18 residues. The CDR3 region has the DNA TGTGCTAGTGGTTTCACAGCACGGTCTAGCGGGGGTTCCTACGAGCAGTACTTC. Amino acid sequence: CASGFTARSSGGSYEQYF.

This sequence joins TRBV6-5 and TRBJ1-1; D is perhaps TRBD1 (6 bases). Trimming removed 4 bases at V and 3 bases at J, with 12 bases between. CDR3 length: 14 residues. Germline lookup yields CDR1 MNHEY and CDR2 SVGAGI. The CDR3 protein is CASSWGAVDTEAFF. The CDR3 coding sequence is TGTGCCAGCAGTTGGGGGGCCGTTGACACTGAAGCTTTCTTT.

The chain joins TRBV7-6 to TRBJ1-5, with D possibly matching TRBD1 (6 bases). Germline CDR1 is SGHVS and CDR2 is FNYEAQ. V lost 5 bases and J 1 base, leaving 15 bases between the germline ends. The length of the CDR3 is 16 residues. For the CDR3, the DNA is TGTGCCAGCAGCAGGGAGGCGGGGGCGAGCAATCAGCCCCAGCATTTT. Protein sequence: CASSREAGASNQPQHF. Looking up the rest from reference TRBV7-6 and TRBJ1-5 gives the full variable domain: GAGVSQSPRYKVTKRGQDVALRCDPISGHVSLYWYRQALGQGPEFLTYFNYEAQQDKSGLPNDRFSAERPEGSISTLTIQRTEQRDSAMYRCASSREAGASNQPQHFGDGTRLSIL.

This clone was counted between two and nine times. The chain combines TRBV19 with TRBJ2-2; D call uncertain. The CDR3 is 13 residues long. The germline V gene has CDR1 LNHDA and CDR2 SQIVND (reference sequence). Deletions cut 10 bases from V and 4 bases from J, with 13 bases between. CDR3 nucleotide sequence: TGTGCCACTGAGCCGTACAGCACCGGGGAGCTGTTTTTT. Protein sequence: CATEPYSTGELFF. The whole variable domain, filled in from reference TRBV19 and TRBJ2-2, reads DGGITQSPKYLFRKEGQNVTLSCEQNLNHDAMYWYRQDPGQGLRLIYYSQIVNDFQKGDIAEGYSVSREKKESFPLTVTSAQKNPTAFYLCATEPYSTGELFFGEGSRLTVL.

The chain couples TRBV27 to TRBJ2-7, with a weak D call TRBD1 (5 bases). V gave up 4 bases and J gave up 3 bases, with 13 bases separating them. The CDR3 loop spans 14 amino acids. From germline, CDR1 is MNHEY and CDR2 SMNVEV (reference sequence). The CDR3 protein is CASSSYRFYYEQYF. CDR3 coding DNA: TGTGCCAGCAGTTCCTACAGGTTCTACTACGAGCAGTACTTC.

The chain has TRBV4-1 and TRBJ2-2; 7 nucleotides align to TRBD2. The CDR3 has 17 residues. Looked up from germline, CDR1 is MGHRA and CDR2 is YSYEKL. The trim removed 0 bases at V and 7 bases at J, leaving 11 bases unmatched. The DNA of the CDR3 is TGCGCCAGCAGCCAAGATCCGGCGGGAGCTAGGGTCGGGGAGCTGTTTTTT. This sequence encodes CASSQDPAGARVGELFF.

This chain uses TRBV19 with TRBJ1-1; D uncertain. Germline CDR1 and CDR2: LNHDA and SQIVND (reference sequence). V was clipped by 1 base and J by 4 bases, with 7 bases between them. The CDR3 is 13 residues long. The CDR3 coding sequence is TGTGCCAGTAGTATAGGGATCGGCACTGAAGCTTTCTTT. Its protein product is CASSIGIGTEAFF.

This chain links TRBV6-5 with TRBJ2-5; 8 bases match TRBD2. The CDR3 contains 16 residues. The germline CDR1 and CDR2 sequences are MNHEY and SVGAGI. With V trimmed by 2 bases and J by 5 bases, 10 bases remained unmatched. DNA of the CDR3: TGTGCCAGCAGTTACGGCTTGCGGGGGGTACTGGAGACCCAGTACTTC. Translated, it gives CASSYGLRGVLETQYF.

The chain carries TRBV29-1 and TRBJ2-6; D ambiguous. Germline CDR1 is SQVTM and CDR2 is ANQGSEA. The CDR3 has 12 amino acids. The V end was cut by 6 bases, the J end by 1 base, with 4 bases between. CDR3 amino acids: CSVNSGANVLTF. The CDR3 DNA follows: TGCAGCGTAAATTCTGGGGCCAACGTCCTGACTTTC.

The chain employs TRBV7-8 and TRBJ1-2; D is unclear. The V end lost 5 bases, the J end lost 6 bases, and 13 bases lay between the germline ends. Germline V CDR1 and CDR2: SGHVS, FQNEAQ. The CDR3 runs to 13 residues. In DNA form, the CDR3 reads TGTGCCAGCAGCACGGGCCCCGGAGATGGCTACACCTTC. Amino acid sequence: CASSTGPGDGYTF.

The chain is built from TRBV13 and TRBJ2-2, with 12 bases aligning to TRBD2. CDR1 PRHDT and CDR2 FYEKMQ come from the germline V gene (reference sequence). The CDR3 sequence is 19 residues long. Germline trimming cut 1 base from V and 2 bases from J; bases unmatched to any gene: 8. In DNA, the CDR3 is TGTGCCAGCAGCTTAGTCTCACTAGCGGGGGGCCATAACACCGGGGAGCTGTTTTTT. It is translated as CASSLVSLAGGHNTGELFF.

The chain recombines TRBV30 with TRBJ1-1; D remains unclear. The V gene lost 3 bases and the J gene lost 4 bases, with 9 bases spanning the gap. This CDR3 comprises 12 residues. Looked up from germline, CDR1 is GTSNPN and CDR2 is SVGIG (reference sequence). The CDR3: CAWSGEGTEAFF. The CDR3 bases are TGTGCCTGGAGCGGGGAGGGCACTGAAGCTTTCTTT.